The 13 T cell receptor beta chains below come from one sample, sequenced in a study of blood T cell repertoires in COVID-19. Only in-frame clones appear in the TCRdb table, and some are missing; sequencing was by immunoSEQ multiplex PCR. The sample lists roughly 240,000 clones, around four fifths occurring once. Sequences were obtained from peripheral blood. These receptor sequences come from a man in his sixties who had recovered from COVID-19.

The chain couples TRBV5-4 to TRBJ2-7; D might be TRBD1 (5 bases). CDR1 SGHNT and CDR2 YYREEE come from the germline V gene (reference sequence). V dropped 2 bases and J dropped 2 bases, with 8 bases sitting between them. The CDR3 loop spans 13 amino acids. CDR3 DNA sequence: TGTGCCAGCAGCTTTGGACAAGCCTACGAGCAGTACTTC. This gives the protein CASSFGQAYEQYF. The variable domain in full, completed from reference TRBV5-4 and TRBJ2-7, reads ETGVTQSPTHLIKTRGQQVTLRCSSQSGHNTVSWYQQALGQGPQFIFQYYREEENGRGNFPPRFSGLQFPNYSSELNVNALELDDSALYLCASSFGQAYEQYFGPGTRLTVT.

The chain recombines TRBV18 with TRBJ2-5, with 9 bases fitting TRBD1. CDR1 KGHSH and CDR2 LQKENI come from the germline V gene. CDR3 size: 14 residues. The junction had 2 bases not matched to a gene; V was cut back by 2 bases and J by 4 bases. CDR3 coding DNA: TGTGCCAGCTCACCATCGACAGGGGGAGAGACCCAGTACTTC. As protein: CASSPSTGGETQYF.

CDR3 residues: CASSSYGQSYEQYF. The CDR3 coding sequence is TGCGCCAGCAGCTCATACGGACAGTCCTACGAGCAGTACTTC. The rearrangement uses TRBV5-1 and TRBJ2-7; tentative D call: TRBD1 (6 bases). Germline lookup yields CDR1 SGHRS and CDR2 YFSETQ. The ends were cut back, 3 bases at V and 1 base at J, with 11 bases in the middle. The CDR3 length is 14 residues.

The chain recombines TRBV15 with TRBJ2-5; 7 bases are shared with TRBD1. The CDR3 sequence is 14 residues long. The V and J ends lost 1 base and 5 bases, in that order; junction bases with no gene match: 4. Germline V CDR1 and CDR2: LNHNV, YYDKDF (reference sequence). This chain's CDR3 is CATSRGTGAETQYF. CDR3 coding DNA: TGTGCCACCAGCAGAGGCACAGGGGCGGAGACCCAGTACTTC.

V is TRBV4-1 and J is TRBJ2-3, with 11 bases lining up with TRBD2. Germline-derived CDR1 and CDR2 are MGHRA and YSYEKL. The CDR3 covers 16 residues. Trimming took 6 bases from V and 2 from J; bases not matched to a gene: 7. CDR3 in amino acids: CASRWLLAGATDTQYF. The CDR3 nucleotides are TGCGCCAGCAGGTGGCTACTAGCGGGAGCCACAGATACGCAGTATTTT.

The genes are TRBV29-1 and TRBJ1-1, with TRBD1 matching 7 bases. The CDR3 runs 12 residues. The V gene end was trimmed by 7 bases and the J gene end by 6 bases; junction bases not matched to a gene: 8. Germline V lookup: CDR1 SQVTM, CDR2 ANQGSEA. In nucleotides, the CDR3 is TGCAGCGCGGTACAGGGGACCGCTGAAGCTTTCTTT. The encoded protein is CSAVQGTAEAFF. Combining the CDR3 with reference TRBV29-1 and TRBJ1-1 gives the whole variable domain SAVISQKPSRDICQRGTSLTIQCQVDSQVTMMFWYRQQPGQSLTLIATANQGSEATYESGFVIDKFPISRPNLTFSTLTVSNMSPEDSSIYLCSAVQGTAEAFFGQGTRLTVV.

This chain's CDR3 is CAISGGVAEGTGELFF. The CDR3 nucleotides are TGTGCCATCAGTGGTGGGGTGGCGGAGGGGACCGGGGAGCTGTTTTTT. The rearrangement joins TRBV10-3 to TRBJ2-2; perhaps TRBD2 as D (6 bases). V was cut by 4 bases and J by 5 bases, with 17 bases left in between. The CDR3 length is 16 residues. CDR1 and CDR2 (germline): ENHRY, SYGVKD.

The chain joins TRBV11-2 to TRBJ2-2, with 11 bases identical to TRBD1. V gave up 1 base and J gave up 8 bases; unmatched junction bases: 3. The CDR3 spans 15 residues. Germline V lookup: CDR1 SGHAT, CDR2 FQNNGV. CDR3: CASSLVGQGAGELFF. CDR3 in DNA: TGTGCCAGCAGCTTAGTTGGACAGGGGGCTGGGGAGCTGTTTTTT.

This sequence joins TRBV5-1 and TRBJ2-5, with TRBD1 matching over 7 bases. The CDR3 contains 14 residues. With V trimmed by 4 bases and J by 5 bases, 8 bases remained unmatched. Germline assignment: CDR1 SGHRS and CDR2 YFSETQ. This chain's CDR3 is CASSPTGVVETQYF. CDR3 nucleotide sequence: TGCGCCAGCAGCCCTACAGGGGTGGTTGAGACCCAGTACTTC.

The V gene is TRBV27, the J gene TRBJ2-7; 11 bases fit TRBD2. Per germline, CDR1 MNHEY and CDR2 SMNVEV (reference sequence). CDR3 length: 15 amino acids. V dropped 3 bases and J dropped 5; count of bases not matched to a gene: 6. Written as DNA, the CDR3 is TGTGCCAGCAGTTTTAGCGGGAGGGCCCTGAACGAGCAGTACTTC. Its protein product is CASSFSGRALNEQYF.

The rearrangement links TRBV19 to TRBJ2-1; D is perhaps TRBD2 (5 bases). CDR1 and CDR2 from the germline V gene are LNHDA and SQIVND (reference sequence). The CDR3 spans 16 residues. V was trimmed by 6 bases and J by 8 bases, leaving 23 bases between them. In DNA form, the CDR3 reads TGTGCCAGTAGGACCGCCGGGAACTACCAAAAGGATGAGCAGTTCTTC. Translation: CASRTAGNYQKDEQFF.

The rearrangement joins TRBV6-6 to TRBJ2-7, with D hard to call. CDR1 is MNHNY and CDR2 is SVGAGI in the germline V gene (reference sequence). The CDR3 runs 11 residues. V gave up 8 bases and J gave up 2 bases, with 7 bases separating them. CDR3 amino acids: CASGATYEQYF. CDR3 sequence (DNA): TGTGCCAGCGGAGCTACCTACGAGCAGTACTTC.

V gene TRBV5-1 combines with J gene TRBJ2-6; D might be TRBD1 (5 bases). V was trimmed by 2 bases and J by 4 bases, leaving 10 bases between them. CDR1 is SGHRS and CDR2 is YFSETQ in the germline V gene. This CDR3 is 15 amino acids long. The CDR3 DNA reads TGCGCCAGCAGCTTCGCAGGGTCAGGGGCCAACGTCCTGACTTTC. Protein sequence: CASSFAGSGANVLTF. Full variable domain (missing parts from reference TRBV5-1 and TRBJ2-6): KAGVTQTPRYLIKTRGQQVTLSCSPISGHRSVSWYQQTPGQGLQFLFEYFSETQRNKGNFPGRFSGRQFSNSRSEMNVSTLELGDSALYLCASSFAGSGANVLTFGAGSRLTVL.